This T cell receptor (beta chain) is from a study of CD8+CD57+ T cells in acquired aplastic anemia (dated by TCRdb to 2017 to 2018). Turning to the overall study: On average, sorted CD4+ and CD8+ cells yielded 3.2 ug of extracted DNA, with a range of about 0.17 to 27.4 ug. CD8+CD57+ expansion was defined as a frequency above the mean frequency observed in healthy subjects.

This clonotype was counted many times. The antigen it binds to is not known. No much larger clone is present one base from it, and per-base qualities are unavailable. The patients picked for sequencing were ones in whom flow cytometry had shown an expansion of CD8+CD57+ cells. Severe acquired aplastic anemia was diagnosed in all patients according to International Study of Aplastic Anemia and Agranulocytosis and Camitta criteria. No therapy had been received by the patients at the time of blood sampling. In this study, sorted CD4+ and CD8+ T cells from the blood of healthy subjects and of severe aplastic anemia patients had their TCR repertoires deep-sequenced. Patients were enrolled under clinicaltrials.gov protocols 00001620, 01623167, 00001397, 00071045, 00081523 and 00961064 in the USA. Ficoll-Paque density gradient centrifugation was used to isolate peripheral blood mononuclear cells. Before DNA extraction, CD4+ and CD8+ T cells were sorted by FACS or by magnetic beads.

The germline ends are 6 bases apart after V is trimmed by 3 bases and J by 0 bases. Taken from the germline V gene (reference sequence), the CDR1 and CDR2 loops are LGHDT and YNNKEL. The CDR3 goes from the cysteine to the phenylalanine over 14 residues. The read is trimmed to its CDR3 DNA, 42 bases read in frame from base 1. Genomic DNA was used as template for profiling of TCR beta VDJ combinations and CDR3 sequences. An Illumina HiSeq 2000 was the platform used for TCR repertoire sequencing. In the paper's pipeline: TRBV/TRBJ rearrangement plots, CDR3 size and DJ length profiles, and Simpson's diversity index were used to evaluate the repertoires. The most abundant DNA sequence in the deep sequencing data was defined as the immunodominant clone. CDR3 amino acid sequences were screened for sharing across subjects and compared with published repertoires and the VDJdb database. TCRdb reanalyzed the raw reads on its own, using fastp at Q25 for trimming and MiXCR for clone calling, and kept in-frame beta chains. Each CDR3 protein appears once, grouped with its most common genes and DNA. The V and J calls were determined by TCRdb, not by the authors. Across this sample there are approximately 300,000 distinct CDR3 sequences, with under 65% seen only once. Of the sample, 1.3% is held by the ten largest clones.

Paper-wide results and their limitations: Patients and healthy controls showed no significant difference in CD8+ Simpson's diversity (P=0.060). Around 28 CD8+ CDR3 sequences were found to be shared between patients and controls, but these sequences appeared to be highly expressed in patients and within the immunodominant clones of the patients.

Sample: sorted CD4+, CD8+, or CD8+CD57+ T cells (not recorded which) from PBMCs. This sequence originates from a human donor with aplastic anemia. The chain joins TRBV3-1 to TRBJ1-5, with an unclear D gene assignment. The CDR3 protein: CASSQTGSNQPQHF. The sequenced DNA: TGTGCCAGCAGCCAGACGGGTAGCAATCAGCCCCAGCATTTT. With the rest looked up from the reference TRBV3-1 and TRBJ1-5 genes rather than sequenced, the full variable domain is DTAVSQTPKYLVTQMGNDKSIKCEQNLGHDTMYWYKQDSKKFLKIMFSYNNKELIINETVPNRFSPKSPDKAHLNLHINSLELGDSAVYFCASSQTGSNQPQHFGDGTRLSIL.